This T cell receptor beta chain comes out of a study of blood T cell repertoires in COVID-19. Study as a whole: Samples of COVID-19 (acute and convalescent) were obtained from the United States, Italy and Spain. PBMCs, B-cell-depleted T cells, or T cells were the source of the cDNA or gDNA that made up the material.

TCRdb's table, derived via immunoSEQ multiplex PCR, lists solely in-frame clones and lacks some. This sample carries 200,000 or so clones, about 88% of them seen once, and the ten largest clones take 2.6%. The CDR3 totals 15 residues. Assignment of participants to cohorts was predicated upon participant-reported clinical history. In Cohort 3, a recovered donor had either two negative PCRs, clearance, or symptom resolution. Material for sequencing was PBMCs or T cells enriched from blood (not recorded which). The rearrangement links TRBV12-1 to TRBJ2-1; the D call TRBD1 from the table was never checked on the DNA. TRBV12-1 is given as a pseudogene. The TCR was taken from a woman aged 30 to 39 who had recovered from COVID-19. CDR3 amino acids: CASSFGQGRNNEQFF. The CDR3 DNA sequence: TGTGCCAGCAGCTTTGGACAGGGGAGAAACAATGAGCAGTTCTTC.